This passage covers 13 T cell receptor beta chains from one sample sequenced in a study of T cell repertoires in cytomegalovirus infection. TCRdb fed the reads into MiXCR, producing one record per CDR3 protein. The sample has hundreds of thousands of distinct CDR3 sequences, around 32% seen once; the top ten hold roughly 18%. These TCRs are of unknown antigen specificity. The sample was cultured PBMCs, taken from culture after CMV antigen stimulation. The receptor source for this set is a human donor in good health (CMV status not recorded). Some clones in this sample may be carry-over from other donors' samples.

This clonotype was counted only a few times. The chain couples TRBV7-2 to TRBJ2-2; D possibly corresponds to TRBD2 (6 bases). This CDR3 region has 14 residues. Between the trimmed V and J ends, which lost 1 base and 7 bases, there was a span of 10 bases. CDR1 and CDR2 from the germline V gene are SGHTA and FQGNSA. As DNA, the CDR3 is TGTGCCAGCAGCTTAGTACTAGCTAACGGGGAGCTGTTTTTT. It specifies CASSLVLANGELFF.

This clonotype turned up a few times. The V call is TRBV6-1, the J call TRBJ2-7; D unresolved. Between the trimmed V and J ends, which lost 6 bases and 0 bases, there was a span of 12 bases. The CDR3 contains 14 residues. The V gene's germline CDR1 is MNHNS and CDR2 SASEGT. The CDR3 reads CASSINFNSYEQYF. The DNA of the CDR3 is TGTGCCAGCAGCATAAACTTTAACTCCTACGAGCAGTACTTC.

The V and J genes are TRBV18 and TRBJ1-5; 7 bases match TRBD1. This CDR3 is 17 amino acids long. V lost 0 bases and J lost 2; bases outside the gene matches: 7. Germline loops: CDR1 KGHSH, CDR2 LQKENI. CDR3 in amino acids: CASSPPIGGQGNQPQHF. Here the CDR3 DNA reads TGTGCCAGCTCACCACCGATCGGAGGACAGGGCAATCAGCCCCAGCATTTT.

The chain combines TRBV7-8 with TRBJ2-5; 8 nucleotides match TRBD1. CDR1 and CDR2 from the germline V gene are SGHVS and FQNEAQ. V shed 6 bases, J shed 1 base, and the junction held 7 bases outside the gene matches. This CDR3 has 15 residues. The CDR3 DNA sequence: TGTGCCAGCAGGGCAGGGGGCGCGGTCCAAGAGACCCAGTACTTC. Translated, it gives CASRAGGAVQETQYF.

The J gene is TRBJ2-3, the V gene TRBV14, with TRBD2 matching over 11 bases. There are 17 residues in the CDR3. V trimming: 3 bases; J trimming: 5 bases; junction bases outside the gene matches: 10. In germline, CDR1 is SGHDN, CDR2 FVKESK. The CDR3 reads CASSHHRLAGTKDTQYF. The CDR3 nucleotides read TGTGCCAGCAGCCACCACCGACTAGCGGGGACGAAAGATACGCAGTATTTT. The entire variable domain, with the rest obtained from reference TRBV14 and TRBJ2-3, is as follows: EAGVTQFPSHSVIEKGQTVTLRCDPISGHDNLYWYRRVMGKEIKFLLHFVKESKQDESGMPNNRFLAERTGGTYSTLKVQPAELEDSGVYFCASSHHRLAGTKDTQYFGPGTRLTVL.

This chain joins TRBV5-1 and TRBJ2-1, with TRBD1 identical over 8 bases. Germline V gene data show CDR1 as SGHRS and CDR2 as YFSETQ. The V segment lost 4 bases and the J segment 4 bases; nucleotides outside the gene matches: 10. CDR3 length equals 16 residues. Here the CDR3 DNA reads TGCGCCAGCAGCCTAGGACAGGGAGGTGATTACAATGAGCAGTTCTTC. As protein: CASSLGQGGDYNEQFF. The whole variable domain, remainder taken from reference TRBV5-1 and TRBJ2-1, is KAGVTQTPRYLIKTRGQQVTLSCSPISGHRSVSWYQQTPGQGLQFLFEYFSETQRNKGNFPGRFSGRQFSNSRSEMNVSTLELGDSALYLCASSLGQGGDYNEQFFGPGTRLTVL.

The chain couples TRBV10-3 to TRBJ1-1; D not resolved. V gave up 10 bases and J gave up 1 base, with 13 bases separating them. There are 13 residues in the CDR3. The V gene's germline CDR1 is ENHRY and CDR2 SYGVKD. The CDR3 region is CATRPGTNTEAFF. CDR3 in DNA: TGTGCCACTCGACCGGGTACGAACACTGAAGCTTTCTTT.

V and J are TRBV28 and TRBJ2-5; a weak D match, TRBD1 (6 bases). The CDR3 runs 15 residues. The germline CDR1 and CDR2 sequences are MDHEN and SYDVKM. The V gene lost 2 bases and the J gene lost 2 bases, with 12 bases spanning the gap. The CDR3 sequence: CASSLMGARQETQYF. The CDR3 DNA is TGTGCCAGCAGTTTAATGGGGGCCCGACAAGAGACCCAGTACTTC.

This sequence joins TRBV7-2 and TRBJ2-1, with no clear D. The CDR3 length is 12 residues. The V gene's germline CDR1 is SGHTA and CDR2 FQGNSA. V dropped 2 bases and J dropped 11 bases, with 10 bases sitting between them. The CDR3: CASSLSGVKQFF. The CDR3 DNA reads TGTGCCAGCAGCTTATCAGGAGTTAAGCAGTTCTTC.

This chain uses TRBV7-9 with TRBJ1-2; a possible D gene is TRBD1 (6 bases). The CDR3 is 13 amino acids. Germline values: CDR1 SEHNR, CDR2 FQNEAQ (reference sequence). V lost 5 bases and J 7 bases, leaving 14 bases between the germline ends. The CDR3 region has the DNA TGTGCCAGCAGCGACACAGGGATAAGTGGCTACACCTTC. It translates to CASSDTGISGYTF.

DNA of the CDR3: TGTGCCAGCAGTTCCCAAGGCGACAGCCGAGATACGCAGTATTTT. Translation: CASSSQGDSRDTQYF. The chain has TRBV28 and TRBJ2-3, with D possibly matching TRBD1 (5 bases). V dropped 4 bases and J dropped 5 bases, with 16 bases sitting between them. CDR1 is MDHEN and CDR2 is SYDVKM in the germline V gene. This CDR3 is built from 15 residues.

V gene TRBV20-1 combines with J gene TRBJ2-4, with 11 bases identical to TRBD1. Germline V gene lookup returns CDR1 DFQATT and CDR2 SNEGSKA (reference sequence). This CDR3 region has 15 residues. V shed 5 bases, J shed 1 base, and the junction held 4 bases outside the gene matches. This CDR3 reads CSADRDRGAKNIQYF. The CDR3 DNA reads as TGCAGTGCTGACCGGGACAGGGGGGCCAAAAACATTCAGTACTTC.

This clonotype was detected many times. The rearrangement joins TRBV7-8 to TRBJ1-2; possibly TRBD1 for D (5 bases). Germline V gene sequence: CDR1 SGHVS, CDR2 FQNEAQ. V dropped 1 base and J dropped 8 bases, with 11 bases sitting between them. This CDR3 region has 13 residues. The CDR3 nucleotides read TGTGCCAGCAGCTTAGGCAGGGCCGACGGCTACACCTTC. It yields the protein CASSLGRADGYTF.